The rows below give T cell receptor beta chains drawn from one sample of a study of T-cell reconstitution after alpha-beta-depleted transplantation in children. TCRdb redid the calling of the PCR reads with MiXCR, one entry per CDR3 protein. The sample holds 200,000 to 300,000 distinct CDR3 sequences; about 12% are singletons and the top ten take about 2.6%. The sample here was PBMCs from the stem cell graft donor, taken from the stem cell graft. The receptors originated from a human donor who donated a stem cell graft to a child with acute lymphoblastic leukemia. CDR3s include the opening cysteine and the closing phenylalanine or tryptophan. A D gene is named only where the DNA matches it firmly. Only part of the rows carry a size: once, few, many, or a class if the clone is expanded.

clone_size,d_call,v_call,j_call,cdr3_aa,cdr3_nt
many,NA,TRBV7-6,TRBJ1-1,CASSSGGGGTEAFF,TGTGCCAGCAGCTCCGGTGGGGGTGGAACTGAAGCTTTCTTT
many,NA,TRBV21-1,TRBJ2-3,CASSKSGGLAGPSTDTQYF,TGTGCCAGCAGCAAATCAGGGGGACTAGCGGGACCGAGCACAGATACGCAGTATTTT
NA,NA,TRBV10-3,TRBJ1-5,CAISETGNNQPQHF,TGTGCCATCAGTGAGACAGGGAATAATCAGCCCCAGCATTTT
many,NA,TRBV28,TRBJ1-6,CASRRDILLSPLHF,TGTGCCAGCAGGAGGGACATCCTTCTTTCACCCCTCCACTTT
many,TRBD2,TRBV11-2,TRBJ2-1,CASSLEASGRREQFF,TGTGCCAGCAGCTTAGAGGCTAGCGGGAGGCGTGAGCAGTTCTTC
many,NA,TRBV6-1,TRBJ1-1,CASSDRSDVVEAFF,TGTGCCAGCAGTGATAGATCTGATGTCGTTGAAGCTTTCTTT
few,NA,TRBV24-1,TRBJ2-1,CATSDPRNRDPSSYNEQFF,TGTGCCACCAGTGATCCTCGGAACAGGGATCCTAGCTCCTACAATGAGCAGTTCTTC
many,NA,TRBV5-1,TRBJ2-3,CASNRGESTDTQYF,TGCGCCAGCAATCGAGGGGAAAGCACAGATACGCAGTATTTT
many,TRBD2,TRBV6-5,TRBJ2-1,CASSISSGTYNEQFF,TGTGCCAGCAGCATTTCTAGCGGGACCTACAATGAGCAGTTCTTC
NA,NA,TRBV11-2,TRBJ2-3,CASSPVGFGGPTDTQYF,TGTGCCAGCAGCCCCGTCGGATTTGGGGGGCCCACAGATACGCAGTATTTT
many,TRBD1,TRBV6-5,TRBJ1-3,CASSYSTDRGNTIYF,TGTGCCAGCAGTTACTCGACGGACAGGGGAAACACCATATATTTT
many,NA,TRBV6-2/TRBV6-3,TRBJ2-2,CASSRVTGAGELFF,TGTGCCAGCAGCCGGGTTACAGGCGCCGGGGAGCTGTTTTTT
many,NA,TRBV5-1,TRBJ2-3,CASSSIPTSTDTQYF,TGCGCCAGCAGCTCGATCCCCACTAGCACAGATACGCAGTATTTT
many,NA,TRBV12-3/TRBV12-4,TRBJ2-3,CASSSFLDTQYF,TGTGCCAGCAGTTCATTTCTAGATACGCAGTATTTT
many,NA,TRBV24-1,TRBJ2-5,CATSVQGGETQYF,TGTGCCACCAGTGTTCAGGGCGGAGAGACCCAGTACTTC
many,NA,TRBV10-1,TRBJ2-5,CASSEEFQETQYF,TGCGCCAGCAGTGAGGAATTCCAAGAGACCCAGTACTTC
NA,TRBD2,TRBV5-4,TRBJ2-3,CASSLLAGGPTDTQYF,TGTGCCAGCAGCTTACTTGCGGGGGGACCAACAGATACGCAGTATTTT
many,NA,TRBV10-2,TRBJ2-1,CASSALDHSYNEQFF,TGCGCCAGCAGTGCACTAGATCACTCCTACAATGAGCAGTTCTTC
many,NA,TRBV30,TRBJ2-4,CAWSPPRGGIQYF,TGTGCCTGGAGTCCCCCCCGGGGAGGAATTCAGTACTTC
many,NA,TRBV6-5,TRBJ1-5,CASSYEGMGQPQHF,TGTGCCAGCAGTTACGAGGGAATGGGCCAGCCCCAGCATTTT
many,NA,TRBV4-3,TRBJ1-1,CASSQEQGARTEAFF,TGCGCCAGCAGCCAAGAACAAGGGGCGCGTACTGAAGCTTTCTTT
many,NA,TRBV6-1,TRBJ1-1,CASSPQGPTEAFF,TGTGCCAGCAGCCCACAGGGCCCCACCGAAGCTTTCTTT
many,NA,TRBV27,TRBJ2-1,CASSLSGSSNEQFF,TGTGCCAGCAGTTTATCAGGCTCTTCCAATGAGCAGTTCTTC
many,TRBD1,TRBV12-3/TRBV12-4,TRBJ1-6,CASTIRGNNSPLHF,TGTGCCAGCACTATCAGGGGGAATAATTCACCCCTCCACTTT
many,TRBD2,TRBV7-9,TRBJ2-7,CASSSPGLAGASYEQYF,TGTGCCAGCAGCTCTCCGGGACTAGCGGGCGCCTCCTACGAGCAGTACTTC
many,TRBD1,TRBV20-1,TRBJ1-4,CSSRGTANEKLFF,TGCAGTTCCCGAGGGACAGCAAATGAAAAACTGTTTTTT
NA,NA,TRBV13,TRBJ2-5,CASSSESQGETQYF,TGTGCCAGCAGCTCCGAATCACAGGGAGAGACCCAGTACTTC
NA,NA,TRBV18,TRBJ2-3,CASSPTGSHTQYF,TGTGCCAGCTCACCAACAGGGAGCCATACGCAGTATTTT
many,NA,TRBV25-1,TRBJ2-3,CASSGQHTDTQYF,TGTGCCAGTAGTGGACAGCACACAGATACGCAGTATTTT
many,NA,TRBV5-1,TRBJ2-5,CASGMGGGETQYF,TGCGCCAGCGGGATGGGAGGTGGAGAGACCCAGTACTTC
NA,TRBD1,TRBV6-1,TRBJ2-5,CASGPGQGAGEETQYF,TGTGCCAGCGGCCCGGGACAGGGGGCTGGGGAGGAGACCCAGTACTTC
NA,NA,TRBV7-7,TRBJ2-7,CASSLGVAHEQYF,TGTGCTAGCAGCTTAGGGGTGGCTCACGAGCAGTACTTC
many,NA,TRBV28,TRBJ2-1,CASSFPGLYDEQFF,TGTGCCAGCAGTTTCCCAGGGTTGTACGATGAGCAGTTCTTC
many,NA,TRBV6-6,TRBJ1-1,CASIRTDNTEAFF,TGTGCCAGCATTAGGACAGACAACACTGAAGCTTTCTTT
many,TRBD2,TRBV6-2/TRBV6-3,TRBJ2-7,CASSYSTSGGYEQYF,TGTGCCAGCAGTTACTCGACTAGCGGGGGGTACGAGCAGTACTTC
many,TRBD2,TRBV5-1,TRBJ2-7,CASSLRGLADSSYEQYF,TGCGCCAGCAGCTTAAGAGGTCTAGCGGATAGCTCCTACGAGCAGTACTTC
many,NA,TRBV29-1,TRBJ2-5,CSVTSFQVTQYF,TGCAGCGTCACTTCCTTCCAGGTGACCCAGTACTTC